The 15 T cell receptor beta chains below all came from one sample that was sequenced in a study of immune evolution from preneoplasia to lung adenocarcinoma (dated by TCRdb to the early 2020s). To prepare the library, the immunoSEQ multiplex PCR assay was applied. TCRdb provides this immuneACCESS table in a form limited to in-frame rearrangements. Some clones are lacking; in checked studies, under half of them reflect an unresolved V gene, and why the rest are absent is not known. The table for this sample lists about 4,300 clones; roughly 72% of them were counted only once. Around 8% of the sample rests with the top ten. Input material: FFPE adjacent normal lung tissue. These receptors were collected from a person aged 60-80 years with lung adenocarcinoma.

This clone was counted only a few times. The chain has TRBV19 and TRBJ2-6, with D possibly matching TRBD2 (5 bases). This CDR3 has 17 amino acids. The V end was cut by 5 bases, the J end by 2 bases, with 16 bases between. Per the germline V gene, CDR1 is LNHDA and CDR2 is SQIVND (reference sequence). The CDR3 bases are TGTGCCAGTAGTGGAGCCCGGGGAATTGCTGGGGCCAACGTCCTGACTTTC. Its translation is CASSGARGIAGANVLTF.

The chain carries TRBV5-4 and TRBJ1-2, with TRBD1 matching over 8 bases. There are 15 residues in the CDR3. Germline lookup yields CDR1 SGHNT and CDR2 YYREEE (reference sequence). The V gene end was trimmed by 2 bases and the J gene end by 4 bases; junction bases not matched to a gene: 7. The CDR3 loop reads CASSFTGGGGYGYTF. DNA of the CDR3: TGTGCCAGCAGCTTTACAGGGGGAGGAGGCTATGGCTACACCTTC.

This clone counts as medium-sized (0.01 to 0.1%). The chain employs TRBV9 and TRBJ2-5; D not resolved. There are 13 residues in the CDR3. Germline V gene lookup returns CDR1 SGDLS and CDR2 YYNGEE. Trimming removed 4 bases at V and 2 bases at J, with 9 bases between. Here the CDR3 reads CASSTDGQETQYF. The DNA of the CDR3 is TGTGCCAGCAGCACAGACGGACAAGAGACCCAGTACTTC.

The chain combines TRBV6-5 with TRBJ2-7, with no clear D. CDR1 is MNHEY and CDR2 is SVGAGI in the germline V gene. Between the trimmed V and J ends, which lost 2 bases and 2 bases, there was a span of 10 bases. The CDR3 length is 14 residues. CDR3 in amino acids: CASSYTPTPYEQYF. In DNA, the CDR3 is TGTGCCAGCAGTTACACCCCAACGCCCTACGAGCAGTACTTC.

Remarks on this clone: One end of the junction is discordant with germline, which a read error may explain. This rearrangement joins TRBV7-7 to TRBJ2-1; no definite D call. This CDR3 comprises 13 residues. Looked up from germline, CDR1 is SSHAT and CDR2 is FNYEAQ (reference sequence). The CDR3 is CASSLVLMSEQFF. The CDR3 nucleotides are TGTGCTAGCAGCTTAGTCTTAATGAGTGAGCAGTTCTTC.

The CDR3 sequence: CAVRDSPNTGELFF. Written as DNA, the CDR3 is TGTGCCGTCCGGGACAGCCCGAACACCGGGGAGCTGTTTTTT. The chain uses TRBV10-3 and TRBJ2-2; 7 positions agree with TRBD1. The CDR3 loop spans 14 amino acids. Trimming cost V 11 bases and J 0 bases; bases outside gene matches: 6. Germline CDR1 ENHRY, CDR2 SYGVKD.

The rearrangement joins TRBV28 to TRBJ2-2, with D possibly TRBD2 on 6 matching bases. From germline, CDR1 is MDHEN and CDR2 SYDVKM. Trimming removed 5 bases from V and 1 base from J, with 11 bases in between. This CDR3 has 15 residues. CDR3 sequence: CASSRGGMNTGELFF. In nucleotides, the CDR3 is TGTGCCAGCAGTCGGGGCGGGATGAACACCGGGGAGCTGTTTTTT.

The chain has TRBV5-4 and TRBJ2-5; TRBD2 matches 12 bases. This CDR3 has 17 amino acids. CDR1 and CDR2 (germline): SGHNT, YYREEE (reference sequence). Trimming at V came to 4 bases and at J to 5 bases, leaving 12 bases not matched to a gene. The CDR3 region has the DNA TGTGCCAGCAGCCCCACGTCTAGCGGGAGGGCCTCCGAGACCCAGTACTTC. Its translation is CASSPTSSGRASETQYF.

This clone is medium-sized (0.01 to 0.1%) in the sample. The chain combines TRBV6-5 with TRBJ1-4; 7 bases line up with TRBD1. V was pared by 6 bases and J by 7 bases, with 8 bases of the junction left unmatched. The germline gives CDR1 MNHEY, CDR2 SVGAGI. The CDR3 loop spans 14 amino acids. Here the CDR3 DNA reads TGTGCCAGCAGCTTAAGACAGGGCATTGAAAAACTGTTTTTT. It yields the protein CASSLRQGIEKLFF.

The V and J genes are TRBV30 and TRBJ2-7; TRBD2 matches at 11 bases. This CDR3 has 13 amino acids. Germline values: CDR1 GTSNPN, CDR2 SVGIG (reference sequence). V lost 8 bases and J lost 6; bases outside the gene matches: 9. CDR3 protein: CAGELAGDLEQYF. The DNA of the CDR3 is TGTGCCGGAGAACTAGCGGGAGATCTCGAGCAGTACTTC.

This chain connects TRBV28 to TRBJ2-7, with 13 bases identical to TRBD2. Trimming removed 6 bases from V and 1 base from J; junction bases left unmatched: 3. This CDR3 region has 15 residues. Per germline, CDR1 MDHEN and CDR2 SYDVKM. CDR3 protein: CASSGGLAGSYEQYF. In DNA, the CDR3 is TGTGCCAGCAGCGGGGGACTAGCGGGGTCCTACGAGCAGTACTTC.

The chain recombines TRBV27 with TRBJ1-5; D unresolved. The V and J ends lost 2 bases and 0 bases respectively, with 5 bases between them. CDR3 length: 14 residues. Germline V gene lookup returns CDR1 MNHEY and CDR2 SMNVEV (reference sequence). The CDR3 is CASSLGYSNQPQHF. As DNA, the CDR3 is TGTGCCAGCAGTTTAGGGTATAGCAATCAGCCCCAGCATTTT.

Only one count was recorded for this clone. V and J are TRBV2 and TRBJ2-1; no firm D call. Germline CDR1 SNHLY, CDR2 FYNNEI. The CDR3 contains 13 residues. The germline V and J ends were trimmed by 1 base and 5 bases, with 6 bases remaining between them. The CDR3 protein is CASSEDLNNEQFF. In DNA, the CDR3 is TGTGCCAGCAGTGAAGATTTGAACAATGAGCAGTTCTTC.

V and J are TRBV7-9 and TRBJ2-1; D is perhaps TRBD1 (7 bases). CDR3 length: 17 residues. Trimming took 3 bases from V and 0 from J, leaving 15 bases between them. Per germline, CDR1 SEHNR and CDR2 FQNEAQ (reference sequence). As DNA, the CDR3 is TGTGCCAGCAGCTTGGCAGGGGGGTTAAGCTCCTACAATGAGCAGTTCTTC. Its protein product is CASSLAGGLSSYNEQFF.

The chain carries TRBV11-2 and TRBJ2-1; D gene ambiguous. Per the germline V gene, CDR1 is SGHAT and CDR2 is FQNNGV. CDR3 size: 15 residues. Trimming cost V 0 bases and J 6 bases, with 12 bases left between them. Here the CDR3 reads CASSLEGPFGNEQFF. The CDR3 region has the DNA TGTGCCAGCAGCTTAGAAGGTCCCTTCGGCAATGAGCAGTTCTTC.